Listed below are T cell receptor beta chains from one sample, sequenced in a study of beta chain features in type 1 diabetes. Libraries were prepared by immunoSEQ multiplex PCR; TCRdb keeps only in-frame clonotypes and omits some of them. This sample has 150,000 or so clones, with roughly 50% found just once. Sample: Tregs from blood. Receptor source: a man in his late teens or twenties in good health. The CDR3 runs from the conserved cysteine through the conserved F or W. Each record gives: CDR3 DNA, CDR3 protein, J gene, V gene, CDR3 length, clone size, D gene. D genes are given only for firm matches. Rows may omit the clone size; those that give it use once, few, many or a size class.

TGTGCCACCAGCAGAGTCCGGAGCTCTGGGGCCAACGTCCTGACTTTC | CATSRVRSSGANVLTF | TRBJ2-6 | TRBV15 | 16 | - | -
TGTGCCAGCAGCGGGCGGGACTACTACAATGAGCAGTTCTTC | CASSGRDYYNEQFF | TRBJ2-1 | TRBV4-2 | 14 | - | TRBD2
TGTGCCTGGAACAGTGACCTCTCTGGGGCCAACGTCCTGACTTTC | CAWNSDLSGANVLTF | TRBJ2-6 | TRBV30 | 15 | - | -
TGTGCCAGCAGCCCGACCGGAGGACAGCCCCAGCATTTT | CASSPTGGQPQHF | TRBJ1-5 | TRBV7-9 | 13 | few | -
TGTGCCAGCAGCGTAGGGGCTAGCGGGGGGGTCCAAGAGACCCAGTACTTC | CASSVGASGGVQETQYF | TRBJ2-5 | TRBV9 | 17 | - | TRBD2
TGTGCCAGCAGTTTAAGGGTGGGTGGACAGGGTGAGGATCAGCCCCAGCATTTT | CASSLRVGGQGEDQPQHF | TRBJ1-5 | TRBV27 | 18 | - | TRBD1
TGCGCCAGCAGCTTGGGGGCTGGGGCCGGAAACACCATATATTTT | CASSLGAGAGNTIYF | TRBJ1-3 | TRBV5-1 | 15 | - | -
TGTGCCAGCAGCCAAGATTCCGGGGTTTCTGGCTACACCTTC | CASSQDSGVSGYTF | TRBJ1-2 | TRBV4-2 | 14 | few | -
TGTGCCAGCAGCTTATGGGCGGGACTAGCGGGGACCGGGGAGCTGTTTTTT | CASSLWAGLAGTGELFF | TRBJ2-2 | TRBV7-2 | 17 | - | TRBD2
TGTGCCAGTTGGACAGGGGGCTCGGGTAACACTGAAGCTTTCTTT | CASWTGGSGNTEAFF | TRBJ1-1 | TRBV19 | 15 | - | TRBD1
TGTGCCAGCAGTGCTAACAGGGTAACTGAAGCTTTCTTT | CASSANRVTEAFF | TRBJ1-1 | TRBV25-1 | 13 | few | -
TGTGCCACCAGCAGAGAACCCGCAGCGAACACCGGGGAGCTGTTTTTT | CATSREPAANTGELFF | TRBJ2-2 | TRBV15 | 16 | - | -
TGTGCCAGTATTCGGTCGGCGGGAGATCCCTACAATGAGCAGTTCTTC | CASIRSAGDPYNEQFF | TRBJ2-1 | TRBV19 | 16 | few | TRBD2
TGTGCCTGGAGTGTCTGGACAGGTTCTGGGGCCAACGTCCTGACTTTC | CAWSVWTGSGANVLTF | TRBJ2-6 | TRBV30 | 16 | few | TRBD1
TGTGCCAGCAGTTCCTTGGGGGGGCGTGAAAAACTGTTTTTT | CASSSLGGREKLFF | TRBJ1-4 | TRBV6-5 | 14 | - | -
TGTGCCAGCAGCCCTCTCAGCTCCTACAATGAGCAGTTCTTC | CASSPLSSYNEQFF | TRBJ2-1 | TRBV9 | 14 | - | -
TGCGCCAGCAGCCCAGGTTACTATTCACCCCTCCACTTT | CASSPGYYSPLHF | TRBJ1-6 | TRBV4-3 | 13 | - | -
TGTGCCAGCACCGGACAGGGGAACACTGAAGCTTTCTTT | CASTGQGNTEAFF | TRBJ1-1 | TRBV27 | 13 | - | TRBD1
TGTGCCAGCAGGCGTGACAGGACGGGGGGATACCCGAACACTGAAGCTTTCTTT | CASRRDRTGGYPNTEAFF | TRBJ1-1 | TRBV27 | 18 | - | -
TGTGCCAGCAGTTTATCCTTAAACTATGGCTACACCTTC | CASSLSLNYGYTF | TRBJ1-2 | TRBV27 | 13 | - | -
TGTGCCAGCAGTCCGACCATCACGGGGCAGCCCCAGCATTTT | CASSPTITGQPQHF | TRBJ1-5 | TRBV7-9 | 14 | - | -
TGTGCCAGCAGCCAAATGACAGGGATCCCCAACAGAGAGACCCAGTACTTC | CASSQMTGIPNRETQYF | TRBJ2-5 | TRBV28 | 17 | - | TRBD1
TGTGCCAGCAGCCCAGCGGGGACTTTTAGCACAGATACGCAGTATTTT | CASSPAGTFSTDTQYF | TRBJ2-3 | TRBV7-2 | 16 | once | TRBD2
TGCGCCAGCAGCGCCGGGCTAGCGGGAGCCCCAGAGACCCAGTACTTC | CASSAGLAGAPETQYF | TRBJ2-5 | TRBV5-1 | 16 | - | TRBD2
TGTGCCAGCAGCTCCCATAGCGGGGGGGGGCAAGAGACCCAGTACTTC | CASSSHSGGGQETQYF | TRBJ2-5 | TRBV7-9 | 16 | - | TRBD2
TGTGCCTGGAAGGTAGCGGGAGGGTACGAGCAGTACTTC | CAWKVAGGYEQYF | TRBJ2-7 | TRBV30 | 13 | - | TRBD2
TGTGCCAGCAGCTTGCTTCAGGGTAGGGGCTACACCTTC | CASSLLQGRGYTF | TRBJ1-2 | TRBV7-9 | 13 | - | -
TGTGCCACCAGCAGAGATTTCAGCGTAGGGGGCAGGGGTTCACCCCTCCACTTT | CATSRDFSVGGRGSPLHF | TRBJ1-6 | TRBV15 | 18 | few | TRBD1
TGCAGCGCGAGCGGTAGCTCCTACAATGAGCAGTTCTTC | CSASGSSYNEQFF | TRBJ2-1 | TRBV29-1 | 13 | few | -
TGCGCCAGCAGCCCGGTTTTAACGGGGGGGCGGTACGAGCAGTACTTC | CASSPVLTGGRYEQYF | TRBJ2-7 | TRBV4-1 | 16 | - | TRBD2
TGTGCCAGCAGTAACAGGTACAATGAGCAGTTCTTC | CASSNRYNEQFF | TRBJ2-1 | TRBV6-5 | 12 | few | -
TGCGCCAGCAGCTTGGCGGGATTGGGGTCTGGGGCCAACGTCCTGACTTTC | CASSLAGLGSGANVLTF | TRBJ2-6 | TRBV5-1 | 17 | few | -
TGTGCCAGCAGCTTAACTAGCGGGCTTTTAGATGAGCAGTTCTTC | CASSLTSGLLDEQFF | TRBJ2-1 | TRBV28 | 15 | - | TRBD2
TGTGCCAGCAGCTTGTCACAGGGAGGGCTTGAAGCTTTCTTT | CASSLSQGGLEAFF | TRBJ1-1 | TRBV7-8 | 14 | - | -
TGTGCCAGTAGTATCACTATCAACCACAGGGGTGAAACTGAAGCTTTCTTT | CASSITINHRGETEAFF | TRBJ1-1 | TRBV19 | 17 | - | TRBD1
TGTGCCAGCCGTAGACGAGCGGGACAGGTCCACAATGAGCAGTTCTTC | CASRRRAGQVHNEQFF | TRBJ2-1 | TRBV7-9 | 16 | - | -
TGTGCCAGCAGTTCGAGACTAGCGGGGGTGGAGACCCAGTACTTC | CASSSRLAGVETQYF | TRBJ2-5 | TRBV28 | 15 | - | TRBD2
TGTGCCAGCAGCCCACAGGGTAGGGCTGGGGCCAACGTCCTGACTTTC | CASSPQGRAGANVLTF | TRBJ2-6 | TRBV7-2 | 16 | - | -
TGTGCCAGCAGCCGGACTAGCGGGAGGTATCCTAGCGAGCAGTACTTC | CASSRTSGRYPSEQYF | TRBJ2-7 | TRBV5-4 | 16 | - | TRBD2
TGTGCCAGCAGTTCTACAGGGTCCTCTGGGGCCAACGTCCTGACTTTC | CASSSTGSSGANVLTF | TRBJ2-6 | TRBV28 | 16 | few | -
TGTGCCTGGAGCGACAGGGGATCTGGCTACACCTTC | CAWSDRGSGYTF | TRBJ1-2 | TRBV30 | 12 | - | TRBD1
TGCGCCAGCAGCCAAGGGGGAGGGGCGGTTAACATTCAGTACTTC | CASSQGGGAVNIQYF | TRBJ2-4 | TRBV4-3 | 15 | - | TRBD2
TGCGCCAGCAGTCAATCTCGCCGACTAGCCCGATGGGATTACAATGAGCAGTTCTTC | CASSQSRRLARWDYNEQFF | TRBJ2-1 | TRBV23-1 | 19 | few | TRBD2
TGCGCCAGCAGTTCACCGTGGACTAGCGGGGACTCCTACGAGCAGTACTTC | CASSSPWTSGDSYEQYF | TRBJ2-7 | TRBV5-1 | 17 | few | TRBD2
TGTGCCATCTCCCCCGGGACAGTGAGCACAGATACGCAGTATTTT | CAISPGTVSTDTQYF | TRBJ2-3 | TRBV7-9 | 15 | - | TRBD1
TGTGCCAGCAGTTTAGCAGGACCCGTAAGGGGCGAGCAGTACTTC | CASSLAGPVRGEQYF | TRBJ2-7 | TRBV28 | 15 | - | -
TGTGCCTGGAGGGGGGGGGCGGTGAGCACTGAAGCTTTCTTT | CAWRGGAVSTEAFF | TRBJ1-1 | TRBV30 | 14 | once | -